This T cell receptor beta chain was captured by sequencing in a study of Ad26.COV2.S vaccination and SARS-CoV-2 variants (dated by TCRdb to the early 2020s). Concerning the study at large: Vaccine-arm donors were drawn from COV1001, a multicentre, randomized, double-blind, placebo-controlled phase I-IIa trial of Ad26.COV2.S in healthy adults. Ad26.COV2.S was given intramuscularly at 5x10^10 or 1x10^11 viral particles, as a single shot or as two shots 56 days apart. Sequencing of the TCRbeta repertoire served to evaluate the specificity and breadth of SARS-CoV-2-reactive T cell receptors following Ad26.COV2.S vaccination. The TCR-sequenced set comprised approximately 30 samples: approximately 20 Ad26.COV2.S vaccine recipients, 5 placebo recipients and 8 SARS-CoV-2 convalescent individuals. Trial participants were randomized into five groups of five: low-dose or high-dose Ad26.COV2.S given once or twice, or placebo on both occasions. Investigators did not know the trial group allocation while performing experiments and assessing outcomes.

The treatment or condition label here, explained by the study, means: some 20 received Ad26.COV2.S at low or high dose, single or two shots; several received placebo; per-sample allocation not given. For vaccine and placebo recipients, repertoires were sequenced using samples collected on day 63 after the first injection. Between 29 July and 7 August 2020, Cohort 1b enrolled 25 adults aged 18-55 years at one site in Boston, USA. Ad26.COV2.S consisted of a replication-incompetent adenovirus type 26 vector by which a prefusion-stabilized SARS-CoV-2 spike protein from the original Wuhan strain was expressed. Comment on this clone: It lacks a known antigen. There are no base qualities to consult, and no much larger clone falls within one base.

On the study overall, not on this receptor specifically: Ad26.COV2.S recipients had higher spike-specific TCR breadth than placebo recipients (P = 0.0014). After vaccination, spike-specific CD8+ and CD4+ T cell responses were reported to show substantial breadth. Vaccine and placebo recipients had similar non-spike TCR breadth, a finding consistent with the vaccine containing only spike. The study lacked the statistical power to compare responses across vaccine doses or regimens. The authors noted that the TCR breadth and depth analyses may have underestimated total T cell responses.

The CDR3 sequence holds 16 residues, the cysteine and phenylalanine included. Only the CDR3 DNA is retained, 48 bases long and in frame from the first base. V is clipped by 0 bases and J by 3 bases, and the sequence between their germline boundaries is 14 bases long. TCRbeta CDR3 regions were sequenced with the immunoSEQ Assay. After extraction, genomic DNA underwent amplification by bias-controlled multiplex PCR, followed by high-throughput sequencing. Processing in the source paper ran as follows. Collapsing and filtering of sequences were performed to quantify the absolute abundance of each unique TCRbeta CDR3 region. T cell fraction was estimated by normalizing TCRbeta template counts to usable DNA, with usable DNA measured through amplification of reference genes found in all nucleated cells. Repertoire TCRs were annotated as SARS-CoV-2-specific when V gene, CDR3 amino acid sequence and J gene were exactly matched to a known reactive TCR set. The reference SARS-CoV-2 TCR set was derived from MIRA and filtered for enrichment in COVID-19-positive ImmuneCODE repertoires, a step that removed public or cross-reactive TCRs. Based on the MIRA antigens, annotated TCRs were further analysed at the level of specific ORF or position within ORF. Depth was the summed frequency of annotated unique rearrangements, while breadth was defined as annotated unique rearrangements over total unique productive rearrangements. Two-sided Wilcoxon rank-sum tests were applied when comparing TCR breadth between groups. TCRdb limited this immuneACCESS table to in-frame rearrangements with V and J called. A share of clones is missing; checked studies link under half to unresolved V genes, and the rest is unexplained. That table furnishes V, J and clone size, whereas the DNA furnished D and trimming. Within this sample are about 420,000 clones, with roughly 90% of them counted one time only. Jointly, the top ten make up 3.6% of the sample.

The source material was peripheral blood, sampled in a trial of Ad26.COV2.S vaccine versus placebo. This sequence uses TRBV23-1 and TRBJ1-1; the D gene is unclear. TRBV23-1 counts as an open reading frame of uncertain function. The clonotype comes from a person aged 18-65 years who received the Ad26.COV2.S COVID-19 vaccine or a placebo. The DNA sequence is given as TGCGCCAGCAGTCAATCGTCCCCGACTGTTGACACTGAAGCTTTCTTT. This codes for CASSQSSPTVDTEAFF.